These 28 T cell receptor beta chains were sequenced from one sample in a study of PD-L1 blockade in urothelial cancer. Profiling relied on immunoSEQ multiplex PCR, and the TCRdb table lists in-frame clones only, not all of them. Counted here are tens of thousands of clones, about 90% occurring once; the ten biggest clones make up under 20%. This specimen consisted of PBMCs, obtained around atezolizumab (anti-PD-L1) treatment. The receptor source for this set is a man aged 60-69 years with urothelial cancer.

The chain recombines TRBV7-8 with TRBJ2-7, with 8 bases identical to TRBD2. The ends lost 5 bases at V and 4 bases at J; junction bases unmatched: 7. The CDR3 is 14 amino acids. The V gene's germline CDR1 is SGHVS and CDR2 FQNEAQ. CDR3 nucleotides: TGTGCCAGCAGCCCCATCGCTAGCGGGTACGAGCAGTACTTC. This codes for CASSPIASGYEQYF.

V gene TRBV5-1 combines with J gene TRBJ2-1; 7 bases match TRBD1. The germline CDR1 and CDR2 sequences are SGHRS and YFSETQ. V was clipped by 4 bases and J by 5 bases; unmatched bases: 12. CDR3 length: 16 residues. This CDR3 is CASSASGTVFNNEQFF. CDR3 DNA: TGCGCCAGCAGCGCGTCCGGGACAGTTTTCAACAATGAGCAGTTCTTC.

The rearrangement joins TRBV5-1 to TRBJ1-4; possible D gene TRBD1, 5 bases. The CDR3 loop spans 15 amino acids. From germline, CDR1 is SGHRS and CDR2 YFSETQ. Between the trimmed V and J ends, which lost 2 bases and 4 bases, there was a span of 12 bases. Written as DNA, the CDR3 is TGCGCCAGCAGCTTTATGGGGCAGGGTAATGAAAAACTGTTTTTT. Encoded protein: CASSFMGQGNEKLFF. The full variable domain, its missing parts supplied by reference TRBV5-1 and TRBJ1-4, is KAGVTQTPRYLIKTRGQQVTLSCSPISGHRSVSWYQQTPGQGLQFLFEYFSETQRNKGNFPGRFSGRQFSNSRSEMNVSTLELGDSALYLCASSFMGQGNEKLFFGSGTQLSVL.

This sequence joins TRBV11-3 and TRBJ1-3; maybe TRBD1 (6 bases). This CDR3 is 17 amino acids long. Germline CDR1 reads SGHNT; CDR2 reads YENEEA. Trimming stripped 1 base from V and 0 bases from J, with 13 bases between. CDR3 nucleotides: TGTGCCAGCAGCTTAGGTCACCGGACAGCCTCTGGAAACACCATATATTTT. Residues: CASSLGHRTASGNTIYF.

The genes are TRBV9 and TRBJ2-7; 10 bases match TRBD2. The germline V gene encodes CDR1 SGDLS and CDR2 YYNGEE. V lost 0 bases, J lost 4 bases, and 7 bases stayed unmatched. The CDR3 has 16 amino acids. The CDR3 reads CASSVGVAGGVYEQYF. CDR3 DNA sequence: TGTGCCAGCAGCGTAGGGGTAGCGGGGGGCGTATACGAGCAGTACTTC.

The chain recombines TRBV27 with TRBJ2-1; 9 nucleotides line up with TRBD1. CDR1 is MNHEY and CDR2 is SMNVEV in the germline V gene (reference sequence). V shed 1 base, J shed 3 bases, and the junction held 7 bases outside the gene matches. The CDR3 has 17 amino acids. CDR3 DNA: TGTGCCAGCAGTTTATGGTCGGGACAGGGTATCTACAATGAGCAGTTCTTC. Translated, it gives CASSLWSGQGIYNEQFF.

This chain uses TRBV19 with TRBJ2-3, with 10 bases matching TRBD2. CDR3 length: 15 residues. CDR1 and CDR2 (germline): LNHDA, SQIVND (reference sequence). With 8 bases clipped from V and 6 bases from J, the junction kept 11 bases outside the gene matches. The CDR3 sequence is CASAPGGTSADTQYF. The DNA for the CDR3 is TGTGCCAGTGCACCAGGTGGGACTAGCGCCGATACGCAGTATTTT.

CDR3 nucleotide sequence: TGTGCCAGTAGTATAGCGGGGCAAGAGACCCAGTACTTC. It codes for CASSIAGQETQYF. The chain carries TRBV19 and TRBJ2-5; D might be TRBD2 (5 bases). Trimming left V 1 base short and J 2 bases short, with 5 bases between. The CDR3 is 13 amino acids. From germline, CDR1 is LNHDA and CDR2 SQIVND (reference sequence).

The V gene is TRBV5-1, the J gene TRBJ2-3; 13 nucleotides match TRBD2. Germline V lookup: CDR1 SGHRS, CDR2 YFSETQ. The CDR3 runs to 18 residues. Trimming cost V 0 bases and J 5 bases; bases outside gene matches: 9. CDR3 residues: CASSLALLAGGQLDTQYF. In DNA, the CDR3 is TGCGCCAGCAGCTTGGCCCTACTAGCGGGGGGGCAGTTAGATACGCAGTATTTT.

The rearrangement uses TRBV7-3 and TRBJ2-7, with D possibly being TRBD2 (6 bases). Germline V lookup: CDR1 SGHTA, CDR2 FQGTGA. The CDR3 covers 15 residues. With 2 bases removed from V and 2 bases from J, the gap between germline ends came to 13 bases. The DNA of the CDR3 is TGTGCCAGCAGCTTATTCGGGAGTGCAACCTACGAGCAGTACTTC. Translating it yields CASSLFGSATYEQYF.

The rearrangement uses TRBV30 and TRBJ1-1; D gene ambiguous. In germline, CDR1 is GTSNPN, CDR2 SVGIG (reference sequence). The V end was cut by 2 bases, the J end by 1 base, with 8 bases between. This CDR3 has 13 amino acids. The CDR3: CAWSLGGNTEAFF. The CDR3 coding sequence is TGTGCCTGGAGTTTGGGAGGGAACACTGAAGCTTTCTTT.

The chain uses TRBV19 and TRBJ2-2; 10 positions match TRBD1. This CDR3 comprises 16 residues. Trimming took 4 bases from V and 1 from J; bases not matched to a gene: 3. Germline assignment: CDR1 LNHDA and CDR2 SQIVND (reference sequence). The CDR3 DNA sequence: TGTGCCAGTAGTACCTGGACAGGGGGGAACACCGGGGAGCTGTTTTTT. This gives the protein CASSTWTGGNTGELFF. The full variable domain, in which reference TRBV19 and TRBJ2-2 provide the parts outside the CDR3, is DGGITQSPKYLFRKEGQNVTLSCEQNLNHDAMYWYRQDPGQGLRLIYYSQIVNDFQKGDIAEGYSVSREKKESFPLTVTSAQKNPTAFYLCASSTWTGGNTGELFFGEGSRLTVL.

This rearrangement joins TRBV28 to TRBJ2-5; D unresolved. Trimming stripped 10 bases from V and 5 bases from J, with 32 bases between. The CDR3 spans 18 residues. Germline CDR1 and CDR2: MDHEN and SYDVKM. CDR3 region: CATETQPPKLPYPETQYF. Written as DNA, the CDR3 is TGTGCCACCGAAACCCAACCTCCGAAGTTACCCTACCCTGAGACCCAGTACTTC.

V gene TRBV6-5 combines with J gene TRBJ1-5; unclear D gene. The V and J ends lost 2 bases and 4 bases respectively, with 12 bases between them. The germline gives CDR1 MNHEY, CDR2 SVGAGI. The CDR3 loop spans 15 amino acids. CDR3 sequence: CASSYGGRTNQPQHF. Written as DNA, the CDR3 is TGTGCCAGCAGTTACGGCGGCAGAACAAATCAGCCCCAGCATTTT.

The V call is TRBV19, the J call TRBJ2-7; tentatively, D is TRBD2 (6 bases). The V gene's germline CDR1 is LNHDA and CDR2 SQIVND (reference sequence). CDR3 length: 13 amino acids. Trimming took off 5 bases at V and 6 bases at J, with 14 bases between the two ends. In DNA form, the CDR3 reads TGTGCCAGTAGTGAGGAGGGGTTCGGCGAGCAGTACTTC. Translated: CASSEEGFGEQYF.

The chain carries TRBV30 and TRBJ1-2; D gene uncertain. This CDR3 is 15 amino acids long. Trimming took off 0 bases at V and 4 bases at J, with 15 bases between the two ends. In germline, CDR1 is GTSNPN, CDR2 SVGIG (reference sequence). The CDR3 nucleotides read TGTGCCTGGAGTGTAGTCCGGGTGCAACTCTATGGCTACACCTTC. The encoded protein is CAWSVVRVQLYGYTF. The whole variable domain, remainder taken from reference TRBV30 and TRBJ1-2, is SQTIHQWPATLVQPVGSPLSLECTVEGTSNPNLYWYRQAAGRGLQLLFYSVGIGQISSEVPQNLSASRPQDRQFILSSKKLLLSDSGFYLCAWSVVRVQLYGYTFGSGTRLTVV.

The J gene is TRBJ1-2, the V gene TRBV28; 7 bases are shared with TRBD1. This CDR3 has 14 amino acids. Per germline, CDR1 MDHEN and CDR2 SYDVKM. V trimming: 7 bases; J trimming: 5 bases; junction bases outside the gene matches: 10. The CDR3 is CASTETGPAYGYTF. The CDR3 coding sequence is TGTGCCAGCACCGAGACAGGGCCCGCATATGGCTACACCTTC.

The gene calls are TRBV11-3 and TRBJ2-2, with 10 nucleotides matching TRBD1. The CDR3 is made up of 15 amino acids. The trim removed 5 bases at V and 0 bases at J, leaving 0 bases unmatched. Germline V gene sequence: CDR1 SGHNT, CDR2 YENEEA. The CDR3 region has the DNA TGTGCCAGCAGCGGGACAGGGGCGAACACCGGGGAGCTGTTTTTT. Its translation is CASSGTGANTGELFF.

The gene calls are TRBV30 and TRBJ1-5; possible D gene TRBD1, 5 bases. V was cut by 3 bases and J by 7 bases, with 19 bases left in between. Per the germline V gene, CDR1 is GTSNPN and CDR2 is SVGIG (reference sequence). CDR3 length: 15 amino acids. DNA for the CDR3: TGTGCCTGGAGCCGACGGGGGGGGGTTACGCAGCCCCAGCATTTT. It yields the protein CAWSRRGGVTQPQHF.

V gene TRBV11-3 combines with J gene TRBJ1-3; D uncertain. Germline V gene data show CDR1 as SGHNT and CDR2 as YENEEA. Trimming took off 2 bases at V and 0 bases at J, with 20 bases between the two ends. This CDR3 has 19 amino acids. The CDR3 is CASSLFRSDGIYSGNTIYF. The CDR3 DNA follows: TGTGCCAGCAGCTTATTCCGATCGGACGGGATTTACTCTGGAAACACCATATATTTT.

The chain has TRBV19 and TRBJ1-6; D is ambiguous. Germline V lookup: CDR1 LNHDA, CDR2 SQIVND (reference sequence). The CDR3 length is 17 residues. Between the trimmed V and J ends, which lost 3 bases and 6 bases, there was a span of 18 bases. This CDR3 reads CASSIPLRPGSNSPLHF. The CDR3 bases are TGTGCCAGTAGTATCCCGCTCCGGCCCGGGTCTAATTCACCCCTCCACTTT.

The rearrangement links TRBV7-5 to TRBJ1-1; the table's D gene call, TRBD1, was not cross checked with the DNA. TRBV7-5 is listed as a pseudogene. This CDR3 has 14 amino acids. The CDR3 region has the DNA TGTGCCAGAAGCACATCGGACAGGAACACTGAAGCTTTCTTT. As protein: CARSTSDRNTEAFF.

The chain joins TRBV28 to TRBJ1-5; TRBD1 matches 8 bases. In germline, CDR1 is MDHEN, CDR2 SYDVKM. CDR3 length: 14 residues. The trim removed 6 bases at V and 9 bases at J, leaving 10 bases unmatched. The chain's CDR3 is CASSNGQGVSPQHF. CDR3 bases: TGTGCCAGCAGCAATGGACAGGGCGTCTCGCCCCAGCATTTT.

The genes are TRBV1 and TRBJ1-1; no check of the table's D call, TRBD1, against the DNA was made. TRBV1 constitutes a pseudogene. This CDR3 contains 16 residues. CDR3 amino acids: CTSSQVVLALSTAAFF. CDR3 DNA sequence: TGCACCAGCAGCCAAGTGGTTCTGGCCTTGAGTACAGCAGCTTTCTTT.

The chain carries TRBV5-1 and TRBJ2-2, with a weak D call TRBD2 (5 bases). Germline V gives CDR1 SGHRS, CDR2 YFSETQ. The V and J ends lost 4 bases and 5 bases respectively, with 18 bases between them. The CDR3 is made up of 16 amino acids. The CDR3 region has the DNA TGCGCCAGCAGCACCGACGGTCGGGGTGGAACCGGGGAGCTGTTTTTT. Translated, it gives CASSTDGRGGTGELFF. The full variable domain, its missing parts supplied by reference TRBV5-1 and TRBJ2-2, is KAGVTQTPRYLIKTRGQQVTLSCSPISGHRSVSWYQQTPGQGLQFLFEYFSETQRNKGNFPGRFSGRQFSNSRSEMNVSTLELGDSALYLCASSTDGRGGTGELFFGEGSRLTVL.

CDR3 in amino acids: CSVGNRGQRSTDTQYF. The CDR3 nucleotides read TGCAGCGTGGGAAACAGGGGGCAACGTAGCACAGATACGCAGTATTTT. The chain carries TRBV29-1 and TRBJ2-3, with 9 positions matching TRBD1. V shed 6 bases, J shed 0 bases, and the junction held 10 bases outside the gene matches. The CDR3 spans 16 residues. CDR1 is SQVTM and CDR2 is ANQGSEA in the germline V gene.

The CDR3 spells CASTIGDRTEAFF. In DNA form, the CDR3 reads TGTGCCAGTACCATAGGGGACAGGACTGAAGCTTTCTTT. This sequence joins TRBV19 and TRBJ1-1; 8 bases match TRBD1. V lost 7 bases and J lost 5; bases outside the gene matches: 6. Germline V gives CDR1 LNHDA, CDR2 SQIVND (reference sequence). The CDR3 runs to 13 residues.

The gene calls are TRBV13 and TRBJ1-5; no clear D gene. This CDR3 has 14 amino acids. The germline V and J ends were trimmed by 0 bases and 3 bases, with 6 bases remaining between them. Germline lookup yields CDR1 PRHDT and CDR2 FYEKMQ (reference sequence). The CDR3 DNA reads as TGTGCCAGCAGCTTAGGTCAGTCCAATCAGCCCCAGCATTTT. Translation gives CASSLGQSNQPQHF.